The 5 T cell receptor beta chains below all came from one sample that was sequenced in a study of beta chain features in type 1 diabetes (dated by TCRdb to the late 2010s). Libraries came from the immunoSEQ multiplex PCR assay. The High Capacity cDNA Reverse Transcription Kit was used to reverse transcribe all of the isolated RNA, meaning that expressed TCRB transcripts were what got sequenced. TCRdb stores this immuneACCESS table with in-frame sequences only. Part of the clones is absent; in the studies checked, under half of the shortfall reflects unresolved V genes, and no reason is known for the rest. The sample contains tens of thousands of clones, more than 60% of them found a single time. The ten largest make up about 2.2% of the sample. The specimen was Tregs from blood. Explained via the paper, the cell subset or site label denotes: regulatory CD4+ T cells. Receptor source: a woman in her thirties or forties in good health.

The chain couples TRBV19 to TRBJ1-2, with 7 bases matching TRBD1. The ends lost 5 bases at V and 4 bases at J; junction bases unmatched: 10. The CDR3 is 15 residues long. Germline assignment: CDR1 LNHDA and CDR2 SQIVND (reference sequence). The CDR3 region is CASSVPGQQSYGYTF. DNA of the CDR3: TGTGCCAGTAGTGTTCCGGGACAGCAGTCCTATGGCTACACCTTC.

This clone occurred a few times. This rearrangement joins TRBV7-2 to TRBJ1-6; 9 nucleotides line up with TRBD1. Losses at the gene ends were 3 bases for V and 10 bases for J; bases not matched to a gene: 7. CDR1 is SGHTA, CDR2 FQGNSA, per germline. The length of the CDR3 is 15 residues. CDR3 amino acids: CASSFVGQGISPLHF. Written as DNA, the CDR3 is TGTGCCAGCAGCTTCGTGGGACAGGGAATATCACCCCTCCACTTT.

The chain links TRBV5-6 to TRBJ2-7, with D possibly TRBD1 on 6 matching bases. This CDR3 has 15 amino acids. Trimming shortened V by 1 base and J by 0 bases, and 11 bases separated the two germline ends. Germline assignment: CDR1 SGHDT and CDR2 YYEEEE. The CDR3 loop reads CASSLLQGISYEQYF. The CDR3 DNA sequence: TGTGCCAGCAGCTTGTTACAGGGCATCTCCTACGAGCAGTACTTC.

This clone was seen a handful of times. The genes are TRBV7-2 and TRBJ2-7, with unresolved D. From germline, CDR1 is SGHTA and CDR2 FQGNSA. The CDR3 covers 14 residues. The V end was cut by 1 base, the J end by 2 bases, with 9 bases between. The CDR3 DNA reads as TGTGCCAGCAGCTTAGTTGGAGTACCCTACGAGCAGTACTTC. Amino acid sequence: CASSLVGVPYEQYF.

The chain links TRBV6-5 to TRBJ1-2; D may be TRBD1 (6 bases). CDR1 and CDR2 (germline): MNHEY, SVGAGI. CDR3 length: 14 amino acids. The V end was cut by 5 bases, the J end by 6 bases, with 16 bases between. CDR3 coding DNA: TGTGCCAGCAGTGAAGTTCGGGGGGCAAATGGCTACACCTTC. It yields the protein CASSEVRGANGYTF.